This is a list of T cell receptor beta chains from one sample in a study of beta chain features in type 1 diabetes. Profiled with immunoSEQ multiplex PCR; TCRdb holds only in-frame clones, not every one. This repertoire shows 600,000 to 750,000 clones, 9.5% to 15% found once; its top ten account for about 0.11%. The sequenced sample was naive CD4+ T cells from blood. The receptors were gathered from a man aged 25-45 years with type 1 diabetes. The CDR3 runs from the conserved cysteine through the conserved F or W. D genes are given only for firm matches. Size tells how often a clone was seen (once, few, many) or the class of an expanded clone, and some rows leave it out.

V	size	D	J	DNA	CDR3
TRBV6-6	few	-	TRBJ2-1	TGTGCCACCCTTTTTGGAGCGGGCTTTCAGAATGAGCAGTTCTTC	CATLFGAGFQNEQFF
TRBV18	-	-	TRBJ1-2	TGTGCCAGCTCAGACGTAACGGAGTCTGGCTACACCTTC	CASSDVTESGYTF
TRBV5-4	-	TRBD1	TRBJ1-6	TGTGCCAGCAGCCCCGGACAGGGAGTCTCACCCCTCCACTTT	CASSPGQGVSPLHF
TRBV30	few	TRBD2	TRBJ2-2	TGTGCCTGGAGTGGACTAGCCTGGGCCGGGGAGCTGTTTTTT	CAWSGLAWAGELFF
TRBV13	-	TRBD1	TRBJ2-5	TGTGCCAGCAGCTCCCCAGGGGGACATGTGAGTGAGACCCAGTACTTC	CASSSPGGHVSETQYF
TRBV7-2	-	TRBD1	TRBJ2-2	TGTGCCAGCAGCTTAGCTACCGGGACAGGGGGATTCGGGGAGCTGTTTTTT	CASSLATGTGGFGELFF
TRBV9	-	TRBD1	TRBJ1-1	TGTGCCAGCAGCGACCGGGACAGAAACACTGAAGCTTTCTTT	CASSDRDRNTEAFF
TRBV7-3	few	TRBD1	TRBJ1-1	TGTGCCAGCAGCACCCGACAGGGGTCCACTGAAGCTTTCTTT	CASSTRQGSTEAFF
TRBV13	few	TRBD1	TRBJ2-7	TGTGCCAGCAGTTCCTACAGGGGGCGGGAGCAGTACTTC	CASSSYRGREQYF
TRBV7-2	few	TRBD1	TRBJ1-1	TGTGCCAGCAGCTTCACACAGGGGTTCGGGGTAGCTTTCTTT	CASSFTQGFGVAFF
TRBV19	few	-	TRBJ1-6	TGTGCCAGTAGTGGGCAGGGGTCTAATTCACCCCTCCACTTT	CASSGQGSNSPLHF
TRBV4-3	few	TRBD1	TRBJ1-6	TGCGCCAGCGGGGACAGTACAATCTATAATTCACCCCTCCACTTT	CASGDSTIYNSPLHF
TRBV6-5	-	-	TRBJ2-7	TGTGCCACCAGAAGGGGGATTACCTACGAGCAGTACTTC	CATRRGITYEQYF
TRBV5-4	few	-	TRBJ1-1	TGTGCCAGCAGCTTAAGTCGCCAGATGACTGAAGCTTTCTTT	CASSLSRQMTEAFF
TRBV6-1	-	-	TRBJ1-3	TGTGCCAGCAGTGAAGAAGTGGGTTGGTCTGGAAACACCATATATTTT	CASSEEVGWSGNTIYF
TRBV15	few	-	TRBJ2-1	TGTGCCACCAGCAGAGTTAGGGTTTTCGAGCAGTTCTTC	CATSRVRVFEQFF
TRBV14	-	-	TRBJ2-7	TGTGCCAGCAGCCAAGCCCGGGGACCGCTCTACGAGCAGTACTTC	CASSQARGPLYEQYF
TRBV5-1	-	-	TRBJ1-2	TGCGCCAGCAGCTTGGCCGACAGATTCTATGGCTACACCTTC	CASSLADRFYGYTF
TRBV18	few	-	TRBJ1-3	TGTGCCAGCTCACCACGGGTAGATTTCTCTGGAAACACCATATATTTT	CASSPRVDFSGNTIYF
TRBV2	-	TRBD1	TRBJ1-5	TGTGCCAGCACCGGACAGGCGGTATCCAATCAGCCCCAGCATTTT	CASTGQAVSNQPQHF
TRBV28	-	TRBD1	TRBJ1-6	TGTGCCAGCAGTTTACCCACAGGGGTAAATTCACCCCTCCACTTT	CASSLPTGVNSPLHF
TRBV6-6	-	TRBD1	TRBJ2-2	TGTGCCAGCAGTTACCCCAAGGGACAGACCGGGGAGCTGTTTTTT	CASSYPKGQTGELFF
TRBV19	few	-	TRBJ1-5	TGTGCCAGTAGTATTACCGGGAGCAATCAGCCCCAGCATTTT	CASSITGSNQPQHF
TRBV28	few	-	TRBJ2-2	TGTGCCAGCAGTCCGCCCCGCGGCAGGGGCGGTACGAACACCGGGGAGCTGTTTTTT	CASSPPRGRGGTNTGELFF
TRBV13	few	TRBD1	TRBJ1-1	TGTGCCAGCAGCCTCCACCCGGACAGGGGGAACACTGAAGCTTTCTTT	CASSLHPDRGNTEAFF
TRBV6-1	-	-	TRBJ2-6	TGTGCCAGCAGTGTTGGGGGAGGATCTGGGGCCAACGTCCTGACTTTC	CASSVGGGSGANVLTF
TRBV7-2	-	TRBD2	TRBJ2-5	TGTGCCAGCAACACGGGGGGAGGGGAGACCCAGTACTTC	CASNTGGGETQYF
TRBV2	few	-	TRBJ1-5	TGTGCCAGCAGTGCACAGGGAAATAGCAATCAGCCCCAGCATTTT	CASSAQGNSNQPQHF